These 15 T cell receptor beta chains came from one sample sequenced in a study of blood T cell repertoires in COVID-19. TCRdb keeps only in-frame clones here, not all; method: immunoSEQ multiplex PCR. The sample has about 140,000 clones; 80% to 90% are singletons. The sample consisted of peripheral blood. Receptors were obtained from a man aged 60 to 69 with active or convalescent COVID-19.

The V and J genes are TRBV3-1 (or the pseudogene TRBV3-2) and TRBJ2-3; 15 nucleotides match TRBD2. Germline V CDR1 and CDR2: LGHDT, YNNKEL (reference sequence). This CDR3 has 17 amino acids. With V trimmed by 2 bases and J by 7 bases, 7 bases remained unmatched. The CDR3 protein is CASSQQPGLAGGYTQYF. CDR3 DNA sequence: TGTGCCAGCAGCCAACAACCGGGACTAGCGGGGGGTTATACGCAGTATTTT.

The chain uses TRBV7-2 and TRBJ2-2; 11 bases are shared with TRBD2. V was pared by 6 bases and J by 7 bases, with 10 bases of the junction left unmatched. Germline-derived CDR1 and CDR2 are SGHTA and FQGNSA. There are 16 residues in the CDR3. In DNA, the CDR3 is TGTGCCAGCAGACCAACTAGCGGGGGAGGGGTCGGGGAGCTGTTTTTT. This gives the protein CASRPTSGGGVGELFF.

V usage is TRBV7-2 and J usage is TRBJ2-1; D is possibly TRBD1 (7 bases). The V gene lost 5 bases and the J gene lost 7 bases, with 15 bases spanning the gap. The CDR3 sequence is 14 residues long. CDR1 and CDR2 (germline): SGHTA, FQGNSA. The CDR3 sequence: CASSPEGARNEQFF. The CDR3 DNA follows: TGTGCCAGCAGCCCGGAGGGGGCTAGGAATGAGCAGTTCTTC.

The CDR3 spells CAISDGQAVFYEQYF. DNA for the CDR3: TGTGCCATCAGTGACGGACAGGCGGTCTTTTACGAGCAGTACTTC. V usage is TRBV10-3 and J usage is TRBJ2-7; 7 bases fit TRBD1. Germline-derived CDR1 and CDR2 are ENHRY and SYGVKD. J was trimmed by 4 bases and V by 3 bases; bases with no gene match: 9. The CDR3 runs 15 residues.

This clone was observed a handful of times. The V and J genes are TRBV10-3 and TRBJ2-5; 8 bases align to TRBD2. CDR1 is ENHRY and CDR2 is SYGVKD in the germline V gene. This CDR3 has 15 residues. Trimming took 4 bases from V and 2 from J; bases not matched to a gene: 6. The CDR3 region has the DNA TGTGCCATCAGTGGGTCGGCGGGGGGACAAGAGACCCAGTACTTC. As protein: CAISGSAGGQETQYF.

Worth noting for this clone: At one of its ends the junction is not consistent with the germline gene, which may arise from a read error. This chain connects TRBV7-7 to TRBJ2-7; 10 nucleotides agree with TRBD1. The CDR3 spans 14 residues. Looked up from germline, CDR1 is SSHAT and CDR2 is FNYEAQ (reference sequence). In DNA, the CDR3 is TGTGCTAGCAGCCCCGGGACAGGGGTTTGCGAGCAGTACTTC. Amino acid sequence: CASSPGTGVCEQYF.

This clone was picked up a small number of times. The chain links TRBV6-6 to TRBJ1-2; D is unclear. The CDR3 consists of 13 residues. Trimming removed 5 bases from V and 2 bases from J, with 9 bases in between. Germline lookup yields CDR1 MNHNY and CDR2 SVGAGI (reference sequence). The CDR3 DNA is TGTGCCAGCAGTAGAGACTCGAACTATGGCTACACCTTC. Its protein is CASSRDSNYGYTF.

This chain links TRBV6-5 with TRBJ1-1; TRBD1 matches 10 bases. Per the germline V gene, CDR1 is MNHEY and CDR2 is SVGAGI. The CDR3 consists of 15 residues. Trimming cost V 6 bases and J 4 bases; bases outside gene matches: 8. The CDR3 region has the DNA TGTGCCAGCAGGACGGACAGGGGGAAGGTCACTGAAGCTTTCTTT. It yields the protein CASRTDRGKVTEAFF.

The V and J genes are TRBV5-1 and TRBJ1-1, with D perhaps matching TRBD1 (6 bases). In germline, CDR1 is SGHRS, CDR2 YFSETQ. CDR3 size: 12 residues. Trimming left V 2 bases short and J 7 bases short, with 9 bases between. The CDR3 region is CASSLQGDEAFF. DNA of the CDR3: TGCGCCAGCAGCTTACAGGGAGATGAAGCTTTCTTT.

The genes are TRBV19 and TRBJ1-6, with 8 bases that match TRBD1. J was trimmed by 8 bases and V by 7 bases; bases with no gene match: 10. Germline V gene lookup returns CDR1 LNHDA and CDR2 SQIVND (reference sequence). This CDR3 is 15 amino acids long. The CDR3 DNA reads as TGTGCCAGTACCATGGGCGGGACAGGTTATTCACCCCTCCACTTT. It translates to CASTMGGTGYSPLHF.

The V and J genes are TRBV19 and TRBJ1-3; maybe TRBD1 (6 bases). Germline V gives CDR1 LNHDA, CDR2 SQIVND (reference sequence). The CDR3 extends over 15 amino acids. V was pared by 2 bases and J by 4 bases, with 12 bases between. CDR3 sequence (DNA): TGTGCCAGTAGTATAAAACCCGGGACAGGAAACACCATATATTTT. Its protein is CASSIKPGTGNTIYF.

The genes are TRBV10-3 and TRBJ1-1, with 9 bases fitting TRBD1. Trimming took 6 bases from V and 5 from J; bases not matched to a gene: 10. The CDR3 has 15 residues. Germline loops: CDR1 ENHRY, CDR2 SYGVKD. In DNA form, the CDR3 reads TGTGCCATCAGCACGGGACAGGGAGGGGGAACTGAAGCTTTCTTT. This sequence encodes CAISTGQGGGTEAFF.

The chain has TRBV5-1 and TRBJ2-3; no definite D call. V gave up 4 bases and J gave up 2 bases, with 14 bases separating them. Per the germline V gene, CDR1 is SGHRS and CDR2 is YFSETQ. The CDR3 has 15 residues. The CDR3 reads CASSPQATPTDTQYF. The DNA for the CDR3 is TGCGCCAGCAGCCCCCAGGCGACCCCCACAGATACGCAGTATTTT.

The CDR3 DNA is TGTGCCAGCAGCGACTGGGACAGGGGGAACACCGGGGAGCTGTTTTTT. Residues: CASSDWDRGNTGELFF. The chain recombines TRBV3-1 (or the pseudogene TRBV3-2) with TRBJ2-2; 10 bases align to TRBD1. J was trimmed by 1 base and V by 5 bases; bases with no gene match: 4. Germline CDR1 LGHDT, CDR2 YNNKEL (reference sequence). The CDR3 has 16 amino acids.

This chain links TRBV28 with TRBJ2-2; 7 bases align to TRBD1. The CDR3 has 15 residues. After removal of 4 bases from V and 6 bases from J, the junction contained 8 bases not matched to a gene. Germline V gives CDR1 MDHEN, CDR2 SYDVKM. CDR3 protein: CASSSIGQAAGELFF. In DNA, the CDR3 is TGTGCCAGCAGTTCCATCGGACAGGCGGCCGGGGAGCTGTTTTTT.